The 2 T cell receptor beta chains below were found in one sample sequenced in a study of blood T cell repertoires in COVID-19. Produced via immunoSEQ multiplex PCR; TCRdb's table is partial and in-frame only. Of 130,000 to 150,000 clones listed, roughly 77% are singletons. Sequencing was performed on peripheral blood. The receptors here all came from a woman aged 70-85 years with COVID-19, enrolled during active disease.

The chain links TRBV29-1 to TRBJ2-5, with D possibly being TRBD2 (5 bases). V lost 7 bases to trimming and J lost 2 bases, with 5 bases between them. The germline V gene encodes CDR1 SQVTM and CDR2 ANQGSEA. CDR3 length: 10 residues. In nucleotides, the CDR3 is TGCAGCGGGAGGCAAGAGACCCAGTACTTC. Protein sequence: CSGRQETQYF.

This clone was counted once. The chain recombines TRBV5-6 with TRBJ2-3, with 16 bases that match TRBD2. The CDR3 runs 19 residues. In germline, CDR1 is SGHDT, CDR2 YYEEEE. With 3 bases clipped from V and 5 bases from J, the junction kept 12 bases outside the gene matches. In DNA form, the CDR3 reads TGTGCCAGCAGCTCCCCCGGGACTAGCGGGGGGGCCCGGGAAGATACGCAGTATTTT. This codes for CASSSPGTSGGAREDTQYF.